The 25 T cell receptor beta chains given below trace back to one sample, sequenced in a study of T cells in Graves' hyperthyroidism and ophthalmopathy (dated by TCRdb to the late 2010s). Library preparation used multiplex PCR. The sequencer listed for this sample is Illumina HiSeq 2000. The TCR beta CDR3 regions were amplified from the RNA transcripts. The first round of RT-PCR for the TCR CDR3 was performed with the HTBI primer set and the Qiagen OneStep RT-PCR kit. TCRdb reprocessing: public reads trimmed at Q25 with fastp, clones called with MiXCR, in-frame beta chains kept. Every CDR3 protein is listed once, alongside the most common genes and DNA of its rows. The sample table shows 610,000 or so distinct CDR3 sequences, and roughly 46% are seen once. The top ten clones comprise around 8% of the sample. Sequenced material: peripheral blood or thyroid tissue (not recorded which). Receptors originate from a young woman with Graves' hyperthyroidism.

The rearrangement links TRBV12-3 or TRBV12-4 to TRBJ1-4; D is unclear. The germline V and J ends were trimmed by 5 bases and 8 bases, with 12 bases remaining between them. The CDR3 is made up of 13 amino acids. CDR3 protein: CASSEPGGEKLFF. CDR3 bases: TGTGCCAGCAGTGAACCGGGTGGCGAAAAACTGTTTTTT.

This clonotype was counted between two and nine times. The CDR3 nucleotides read TGTGCCAGCAGCTTGAGTGGGGGTTCGTTCCTTAACTATGGCTACACCTTC. Translated, it gives CASSLSGGSFLNYGYTF. The rearrangement links TRBV5-6 to TRBJ1-2; D might be TRBD1 (5 bases). The CDR3 extends over 17 amino acids. Trimming pared 1 base from V and 1 base from J, leaving 17 bases between. In germline, CDR1 is SGHDT, CDR2 YYEEEE.

The rearrangement joins TRBV25-1 to TRBJ1-4, with 9 nucleotides matching TRBD1. V gave up 8 bases and J gave up 5 bases; unmatched junction bases: 3. Germline V lookup: CDR1 MGHDK, CDR2 SYGVNS. The CDR3 has 13 amino acids. In DNA form, the CDR3 reads TGTGCCAGCGTCGGGACAGGGAATGAAAAACTGTTTTTT. This translates into CASVGTGNEKLFF.

This clonotype was recorded at least ten times. J is TRBJ1-2 and V is TRBV24-1; tentatively, D is TRBD1 (5 bases). The CDR3 length is 13 residues. With 4 bases removed from V and 5 bases from J, the gap between germline ends came to 10 bases. Germline V gives CDR1 KGHDR, CDR2 SFDVKD. CDR3 bases: TGTGCCACCAGTGACTTAACAGGTTATGGCTACACCTTC. This translates into CATSDLTGYGYTF.

Written as DNA, the CDR3 is TGTGCCAGTAGTGTTCAACCGGGACAGGGGGTCACCGGGGAGCTGTTTTTT. It yields the protein CASSVQPGQGVTGELFF. The chain recombines TRBV19 with TRBJ2-2, with 11 bases aligning to TRBD1. Unmatched junction bases numbered 9, after V lost 5 bases and J lost 4 bases. Germline V lookup: CDR1 LNHDA, CDR2 SQIVND (reference sequence). The CDR3 is 17 residues long. Complete variable domain (other parts from reference TRBV19 and TRBJ2-2): DGGITQSPKYLFRKEGQNVTLSCEQNLNHDAMYWYRQDPGQGLRLIYYSQIVNDFQKGDIAEGYSVSREKKESFPLTVTSAQKNPTAFYLCASSVQPGQGVTGELFFGEGSRLTVL.

This clonotype was seen only a few times. The J gene is TRBJ2-7, the V gene TRBV18, with 8 positions matching TRBD2. Per germline, CDR1 KGHSH and CDR2 LQKENI. The junction had 8 bases not matched to a gene; V was cut back by 6 bases and J by 7 bases. The CDR3 is made up of 13 amino acids. The DNA for the CDR3 is TGTGCCAGCTCCCAGGACTCGGGGGGGGAGCAGTACTTC. This codes for CASSQDSGGEQYF.

The gene calls are TRBV7-9 and TRBJ2-7; 8 nucleotides match TRBD1. CDR1 is SEHNR, CDR2 FQNEAQ, per germline (reference sequence). With V trimmed by 1 base and J by 3 bases, 5 bases remained unmatched. The CDR3 length is 15 residues. The CDR3 sequence: CASSLDRGDHYEQYF. CDR3 DNA: TGTGCCAGCAGCTTAGACAGGGGGGACCACTACGAGCAGTACTTC.

A few counts support this clonotype. The CDR3 loop is CASSPDRGKQYF. The CDR3, as DNA: TGTGCCAGCAGCCCGGACAGGGGAAAGCAGTACTTC. This chain joins TRBV7-9 and TRBJ2-7; 9 bases fit TRBD1. Germline trimming cut 5 bases from V and 8 bases from J; bases unmatched to any gene: 4. Germline V gives CDR1 SEHNR, CDR2 FQNEAQ (reference sequence). The CDR3 runs 12 residues. The whole variable domain, remainder taken from reference TRBV7-9 and TRBJ2-7, is DTGVSQNPRHKITKRGQNVTFRCDPISEHNRLYWYRQTLGQGPEFLTYFQNEAQLEKSRLLSDRFSAERPKGSFSTLEIQRTEQGDSAMYLCASSPDRGKQYFGPGTRLTVT.

The V gene is TRBV4-2, the J gene TRBJ1-6; 8 bases are shared with TRBD1. V gave up 4 bases and J gave up 12 bases; unmatched junction bases: 2. Germline CDR1 reads LGHNA; CDR2 reads YNFKEQ. This CDR3 has 12 residues. In nucleotides, the CDR3 is TGTGCCAGCAGCCCCGGACAGGGACCCCTCCACTTT. It encodes CASSPGQGPLHF.

This clonotype was seen only a few times. In DNA, the CDR3 is TGTGCCACCAAGTACGGGGATGGCTACACCTTC. This gives the protein CATKYGDGYTF. V usage is TRBV15 and J usage is TRBJ1-2; D gene unclear. The CDR3 totals 11 residues. The V end lost 7 bases, the J end lost 6 bases, and 9 bases lay between the germline ends. The germline V gene encodes CDR1 LNHNV and CDR2 YYDKDF (reference sequence).

There are many counts of this clonotype. The J gene is TRBJ1-2, the V gene TRBV20-1; unclear D gene. The germline V and J ends were trimmed by 5 bases and 2 bases, with 6 bases remaining between them. Germline assignment: CDR1 DFQATT and CDR2 SNEGSKA (reference sequence). This CDR3 has 11 residues. CDR3 region: CSAAQNYGYTF. CDR3 nucleotides: TGCAGTGCTGCACAGAACTATGGCTACACCTTC.

Details on this clonotype: This may come from a read error, since a much larger clone is one base off. This chain connects TRBV6-1 to TRBJ2-7, with D perhaps matching TRBD1 (5 bases). Germline V gene lookup returns CDR1 MNHNS and CDR2 SASEGT. The CDR3 totals 14 residues. Trimming stripped 7 bases from V and 0 bases from J, with 13 bases between. As DNA, the CDR3 is TGTGCCAGCACCCTGCCGACAGACTCCTACGAGCAGTACTTC. Its protein product is CASTLPTDSYEQYF.

The chain employs TRBV13 and TRBJ2-7; D gene ambiguous. The CDR3 extends over 19 amino acids. Germline loops: CDR1 PRHDT, CDR2 FYEKMQ (reference sequence). V was shortened by 4 bases and J by 0 bases, with 25 bases between the two germline ends. CDR3 DNA sequence: TGTGCCAGCAGCTCCACAATTACGAAAAGGGTTTTCAACTCCTACGAGCAGTACTTC. Protein: CASSSTITKRVFNSYEQYF. Full variable domain (outside the CDR3, taken from reference TRBV13 and TRBJ2-7): AAGVIQSPRHLIKEKRETATLKCYPIPRHDTVYWYQQGPGQDPQFLISFYEKMQSDKGSIPDRFSAQQFSDYHSELNMSSLELGDSALYFCASSSTITKRVFNSYEQYFGPGTRLTVT.

The chain employs TRBV4-1 and TRBJ2-5, with D hard to call. The end of the DNA is better explained by TRBJ2-1, so the J call may be wrong. The CDR3 has 16 amino acids. Germline loops: CDR1 MGHRA, CDR2 YSYEKL. The CDR3 coding sequence is TGCGCCAGCAGCCAAGAACTGTCCTCAGTAGACAATGAGCAGTTCTTC. Protein: CASSQELSSVDNEQFF.

V and J are TRBV4-3 and TRBJ2-5; the match to TRBD1 covers 7 bases. Germline values: CDR1 LGHNA, CDR2 YSLEER. The CDR3 has 17 residues. The J segment lost 3 bases and the V segment lost 3 bases, leaving 13 bases of the junction unmatched. This chain's CDR3 is CASSHNPNSDREETQYF. The CDR3 DNA is TGCGCCAGCAGCCACAACCCTAATTCAGACAGGGAAGAGACCCAGTACTTC.

This clonotype came up many times. V gene TRBV20-1 combines with J gene TRBJ2-7, with D unresolved. The germline V gene has CDR1 DFQATT and CDR2 SNEGSKA (reference sequence). Trimming removed 3 bases from V and 1 base from J, with 4 bases in between. This CDR3 has 11 residues. CDR3 in DNA: TGCAGTGCTAGTCGATCCTACGAGCAGTACTTC. It encodes CSASRSYEQYF.

The CDR3 spells CASSPPAGSYEQYF. Written as DNA, the CDR3 is TGTGCCAGCAGCCCCCCCGCAGGGAGCTACGAGCAGTACTTC. This chain links TRBV7-2 with TRBJ2-7; D is possibly TRBD1 or TRBD2 (5 bases each). This CDR3 is 14 amino acids long. Germline lookup yields CDR1 SGHTA and CDR2 FQGNSA. The germline V and J ends were trimmed by 5 bases and 3 bases, with 14 bases remaining between them.

Notes on this clonotype: A much larger clone is a single base away; this may be a read error. The chain links TRBV29-1 to TRBJ2-7; 8 bases map to TRBD1. The CDR3 extends over 14 amino acids. CDR1 is SQVTM and CDR2 is ANQGSEA in the germline V gene. The ends lost 1 base at V and 6 bases at J; junction bases unmatched: 8. The CDR3 coding sequence is TGCAGCGTTGAAGCCTGGACAGGGAGTTCCGAGCAGTACTTC. It codes for CSVEAWTGSSEQYF.

This clonotype has just a few counts. The DNA of the CDR3 is TGTGCCAGCAGTGATTCAGGACTAGCGTCCCCAACCGGGGAGCTGTTTTTT. It yields the protein CASSDSGLASPTGELFF. The chain combines TRBV6-4 with TRBJ2-2, with TRBD2 matching over 9 bases. The junction had 10 bases not matched to a gene; V was cut back by 3 bases and J by 5 bases. The CDR3 is made up of 17 amino acids. CDR1 is MRHNA and CDR2 is SNTAGT in the germline V gene.

This clonotype has just one count. The chain recombines TRBV20-1 with TRBJ1-5, with 8 nucleotides matching TRBD2. The DNA end lines up better with TRBJ2-3; the J call may be wrong. CDR3 size: 14 residues. CDR1 is DFQATT, CDR2 SNEGSKA, per germline (reference sequence). In DNA, the CDR3 is TGCAGTGCCCCACTAGCGGAATACACAGATACGCAGTATTTT. Protein sequence: CSAPLAEYTDTQYF.

This chain connects TRBV9 to TRBJ2-5, with a possible D match to TRBD1 (6 bases). Trimming pared 5 bases from V and 4 bases from J, leaving 21 bases between. Looked up from germline, CDR1 is SGDLS and CDR2 is YYNGEE. This CDR3 contains 16 residues. CDR3: CASSPNGTPEGETQYF. In DNA, the CDR3 is TGTGCCAGCAGTCCTAACGGGACACCTGAGGGAGAGACCCAGTACTTC.

As to this clonotype: Because it lacks the conserved phenylalanine or tryptophan at the end, this CDR3 is likely a read error. The DNA is omitted, as the CDR3 cannot be located on it reliably, and the CDR3 follows TCRdb's listing. The chain carries TRBV2 and TRBJ1-5; the table's D gene call, TRBD1, was not cross checked with the DNA. The germline V gene encodes CDR1 SNHLY and CDR2 FYNNEI. The CDR3 is 11 residues long, counting both termini. CDR3 protein: CASSGAGGANG.

The chain links TRBV29-1 to TRBJ1-5; TRBD1 matches 9 bases. CDR3 length: 11 amino acids. The V gene's germline CDR1 is SQVTM and CDR2 ANQGSEA. After removal of 7 bases from V and 12 bases from J, the junction contained 7 bases not matched to a gene. CDR3 amino acids: CSARQGVLQHF. DNA of the CDR3: TGCAGCGCTAGACAGGGGGTGCTCCAGCATTTT.

This chain uses TRBV2 with TRBJ2-7, with no clear D. V lost 5 bases and J 6 bases, leaving 14 bases between the germline ends. The germline CDR1 and CDR2 sequences are SNHLY and FYNNEI. The CDR3 covers 13 residues. For the CDR3, the DNA is TGTGCCAGCAGTTACGGGCGAGCTAGCGAGCAGTACTTC. The encoded protein is CASSYGRASEQYF.

To note about this clonotype: The junction departs from the called germline gene at one end, perhaps through a read error. This chain links TRBV7-9 with TRBJ2-5; D unresolved. This CDR3 has 8 residues. The germline V gene has CDR1 SEHNR and CDR2 FQNEAQ (reference sequence). CDR3 sequence (DNA): TGTGCCAGCAGCCCCCCCCACTTC. It codes for CASSPPHF.